These T cell receptor beta chains were read from a single sample in a study of human T cells and chemical hapten exposure. In TCRdb, the RACE reads were re-called with MiXCR into one record per CDR3 protein. The sample contains around 110,000 distinct CDR3 sequences, around 10% of which appear only once. The sequenced sample was whole blood, obtained in connection with sensitization to the hapten diphenylcyclopropenone (DPC). The source is a woman between 50 and 59 years old with alopecia areata. Some clones in this sample may be carry-over from other donors' samples. The CDR3 runs from the conserved cysteine through the conserved F or W. A D gene is named only where the DNA matches it firmly. The size field is filled for only some rows; it gives once, few, many or a size class.

.	TRBV18	TRBJ1-5	TRBD1	TGTGCCAGCTCACCAGGCCGGGACAGGGGCAATCAGCCCCAGCATTTT	CASSPGRDRGNQPQHF
.	TRBV20-1	TRBJ2-3	.	TGCAGTGCCCCCCCGAGGGTAGCTAGCACAGATACGCAGTATTTT	CSAPPRVASTDTQYF
many	TRBV7-2	TRBJ1-2	.	TGTGCCAGCAGCTTTCAGACCGGAAACTATGGCTACACCTTC	CASSFQTGNYGYTF
many	TRBV6-1	TRBJ2-7	TRBD2	TGTGCCAGCAGTCTTACGGGGACTAGCGGGAGCTACGAGCAGTACTTC	CASSLTGTSGSYEQYF
few	TRBV12-3/TRBV12-4	TRBJ2-2	TRBD2	TGTGCCAGCAGTTTTGGAATAGCGGGAGTACCCGGGGAGCTGTTTTTT	CASSFGIAGVPGELFF
few	TRBV10-3	TRBJ1-2	.	TGTGCCATCAGTGAGGGAAGAAGTGGCTACACCTTC	CAISEGRSGYTF
many	TRBV6-2/TRBV6-3	TRBJ2-7	.	TGTGCCAGCAGTTACTCGACGGTCGAGCAGTACTTC	CASSYSTVEQYF
.	TRBV6-2/TRBV6-3	TRBJ2-1	.	TGTGCCAGCAGTTACGGGTTGGGGTTGGAGTTCTTC	CASSYGLGLEFF
many	TRBV20-1	TRBJ2-2	.	TGCAGCACAAACAGGGTGAACACCGGGGAGCTGTTTTTT	CSTNRVNTGELFF
many	TRBV5-3	TRBJ2-7	.	TGTGCCAGAAGCTTGGGACTACAGGGCTACGAGCAGTACTTC	CARSLGLQGYEQYF
many	TRBV5-1	TRBJ2-3	TRBD2	TGCGCCAGTCTAGCGGAGGAACCTAGCACAGATACGCAGTATTTT	CASLAEEPSTDTQYF
few	TRBV5-6	TRBJ2-3	.	TGTGCCAGCAGCTTGGGGCACATTGCAGATACGCAGTATTTT	CASSLGHIADTQYF
few	TRBV18	TRBJ2-1	TRBD2	TGTGCCAGCTCCTGGGGGGGTGAATACAATGAGCAGTTCTTC	CASSWGGEYNEQFF
.	TRBV12-3/TRBV12-4	TRBJ2-2	.	TGTGCCAGCAGTTTATCCGCCGGGGAGCTGTTTTTT	CASSLSAGELFF
few	TRBV13	TRBJ2-7	TRBD1	TGTGCCAGCAGCATCCGACAGGGCCTTACCTACGAGCAGTACTTC	CASSIRQGLTYEQYF
many	TRBV6-6	TRBJ2-3	TRBD2	TGTGCCAGCAGTTACCAAGGGGCTAGCGGCATCCATAGCACAGATACGCAGTATTTT	CASSYQGASGIHSTDTQYF
many	TRBV11-2	TRBJ2-3	.	TGTGCCAGCAGCTACAATCCGGGACTCGATACGCAGTATTTT	CASSYNPGLDTQYF
.	TRBV5-5	TRBJ2-1	.	TGTGCCAGCAGCTTGGTATCTAGTATCTCCTACAATGAGCAGTTCTTC	CASSLVSSISYNEQFF
many	TRBV20-1	TRBJ1-5	.	TGCAGTGCCCGAGGCTTCTATAGCAATCAGCCCCAGCATTTT	CSARGFYSNQPQHF
.	TRBV11-2	TRBJ2-7	.	TGTGCCAGCAGCTTAGCGGCCGGACGGTTCTACGAGCAGTACTTC	CASSLAAGRFYEQYF
.	TRBV18	TRBJ1-1	.	TGTGCCAGCTCACCACAGGCCCCGGGGACTGAAGCTTTCTTT	CASSPQAPGTEAFF
.	TRBV28	TRBJ1-5	.	TGTGCCAGCAGGATGTATAGCAATCAGCCCCAGCATTTT	CASRMYSNQPQHF
few	TRBV11-2	TRBJ2-1	.	TGTGCCAGCAGCGCAGGGGATCGTCTCAATGAGCAGTTCTTC	CASSAGDRLNEQFF
.	TRBV12-3/TRBV12-4	TRBJ1-2	TRBD1	TGTGCCAGCAGGACCACCCGGACAGGTTCTTATAGTTACACCTTC	CASRTTRTGSYSYTF
many	TRBV28	TRBJ2-2	.	TGTGCCAGCAGTTTAGCAGGCCGTACCGGGGAGCTGTTTTTT	CASSLAGRTGELFF
many	TRBV5-6	TRBJ1-1	TRBD1	TGTGCCAGCAGCCCGGTGGCAGGGGGCGCCAGAACTGAAGCTTTCTTT	CASSPVAGGARTEAFF
few	TRBV4-2	TRBJ1-5	.	TGTGCCAGCAGCCAAGATCAAGGGGGGTACAATCAGCCCCAGCATTTT	CASSQDQGGYNQPQHF
.	TRBV29-1	TRBJ2-7	.	TGCAGCGTTGTGGAGACCTACGAGCAGTACTTC	CSVVETYEQYF
.	TRBV3-1	TRBJ2-5	.	TGTGCCAGCAGCCAGGAAGGGAGCCAAGAGACCCAGTACTTC	CASSQEGSQETQYF
many	TRBV18	TRBJ1-3	.	TGTGCCAGCTCACCACGCGAAACTTACGGAAACACCATATATTTT	CASSPRETYGNTIYF
few	TRBV3-1	TRBJ2-1	.	TGTGCCAGCAGCCAAGTCTCAGCGGAAAGCTCCTACAATGAGCAGTTCTTC	CASSQVSAESSYNEQFF